The present T cell receptor beta chain was sequenced within a study of monozygotic twins with inflammatory bowel disease. Each TCR library used 3500 ng of total RNA. TCRdb processed the 5' RACE reads again and assigns one entry to each CDR3 protein, with no DNA. This table holds a few hundred thousand distinct CDR3 sequences. Study observations and caveats: Lower sharing of clonotypes with other individuals was seen in IBD patients than in healthy twins. This was most marked in patients showing signs of disease activity. Any single strong signal or clonotype tied to IBD lacked support.

Details on this clonotype: The antigen is unknown.

The receptor was isolated from a human donor with ulcerative colitis or Crohn's disease, or a healthy co-twin of an affected twin (not recorded which). Material: blood.

Here the CDR3 reads CASSPGGTPPSYEQYF. The chain carries TRBV5-1 and TRBJ2-7; TCRdb's D call of TRBD1 is untestable without DNA. This CDR3 is built from 16 residues. Per germline, CDR1 SGHRS and CDR2 YFSETQ.